This T cell receptor beta chain comes out of a study of cytomegalovirus exposure and HLA in healthy donors. Use of 60 Vbeta and 13 Jbeta primers characterized the PCR. Libraries were prepared by immunoSEQ multiplex PCR; TCRdb keeps only in-frame clonotypes and omits some of them. The data contain 150,000 to 200,000 clones, around 75% of them seen just once; the ten biggest clones take up around 8.3%. Participants comprised healthy donors of bone marrow. Study-level points and caveats: It was taken for granted in presence/absence analyses that sequencing depth across donors was roughly uniform. Links to common viral pathogens appeared, in a later analysis, for several of the most significant clusters.

The length of the CDR3 is 13 residues. V lost 7 bases to trimming and J lost 0 bases, with 7 bases between them. Germline V CDR1 and CDR2: MNHNS, SASEGT. Regarding this clone: Its antigen remains unidentified.

What was sequenced was PBMCs. The rearrangement links TRBV6-1 to TRBJ2-1; D call uncertain. The receptor was derived from a woman in her forties in good health and CMV-seropositive. The CDR3 nucleotides read TGTGCCAGCATCCCGAGCTCCTACAATGAGCAGTTCTTC. Residues: CASIPSSYNEQFF.